A selection of T cell receptor beta chains follows, all from one sample in a study of T cells in severe cutaneous drug reactions. Reprocessing the multiplex PCR reads, TCRdb reports a single entry for every CDR3 protein and omits DNA. This table lists tens of thousands of distinct CDR3 sequences. The specimen sequenced was PBMCs. The receptors were gathered from a human donor with toxic epidermal necrolysis, a severe cutaneous drug reaction. Both conserved end residues are part of each CDR3. Fields, in order: CDR3 protein, V gene, J gene.

CDR3 protein: CASSEIGTDLNYGYTF
V gene: TRBV5-1
J gene: TRBJ1-2

CDR3 protein: CASSPQAGPDTQYF
V gene: TRBV7-6
J gene: TRBJ2-3

CDR3 protein: CATSDPGGGDTQYF
V gene: TRBV24-1
J gene: TRBJ2-3

CDR3 protein: CASSFGGGDTQYF
V gene: TRBV9
J gene: TRBJ2-3

CDR3 protein: CASSLNRAGKRNEQFF
V gene: TRBV6-6
J gene: TRBJ2-1

CDR3 protein: CASSLDPTGEKLFF
V gene: TRBV5-1
J gene: TRBJ1-4

CDR3 protein: CSVEEHQINEQFF
V gene: TRBV29-1
J gene: TRBJ2-1

CDR3 protein: CASSRDLGSGRFDEQYF
V gene: TRBV4-3
J gene: TRBJ2-7

CDR3 protein: CATSSRDREKYEQYF
V gene: TRBV15
J gene: TRBJ2-7

CDR3 protein: CASSFDQGPANYGYTF
V gene: TRBV12-3/TRBV12-4
J gene: TRBJ1-2

CDR3 protein: CASSLVQGQSNYGYTF
V gene: TRBV5-1
J gene: TRBJ1-2

CDR3 protein: CASSPGIQRETQYF
V gene: TRBV18
J gene: TRBJ2-5

CDR3 protein: CASSPAGGRGTGELFF
V gene: TRBV6-6
J gene: TRBJ2-2

CDR3 protein: CASSATWRLGKEQFF
V gene: TRBV5-1
J gene: TRBJ2-1

CDR3 protein: CASSRKGTAPYGYTF
V gene: TRBV7-9
J gene: TRBJ1-2

CDR3 protein: CSAAGTGTHYGYTF
V gene: TRBV29-1
J gene: TRBJ1-2